This T cell receptor (beta chain) is drawn from a study of read filtering for tumor transcriptome and immune sequencing. This clonotype occurred many times. CDR1 is DFQATT, CDR2 SNEGSKA, per germline (reference sequence). Trimming took 4 bases from V and 4 from J; bases not matched to a gene: 3. The CDR3 totals 13 residues. This library used about 360 ng RNA and molecular barcoded adaptors spanning alpha/delta and beta/gamma chains. TCRdb itself ran the reads through MiXCR, one entry per CDR3 protein. The table has 100,000 to 150,000 distinct CDR3 sequences, roughly 13% seen once. The chain links TRBV20-1 to TRBJ1-5; TRBD1 matches 8 bases. The sample taken for sequencing was a population of CD138-negative cells sorted from bone marrow. The TCR sequence derives from a donor older than 35 with multiple myeloma. The CDR3 nucleotides read TGCAGTGCTAAGGGGACAGGTAATCAGCCCCAGCATTTT. Encoded protein: CSAKGTGNQPQHF.